Presented here are 24 T cell receptor beta chains from one specimen sequenced in a study of blood T cell repertoires in COVID-19. Assay: immunoSEQ multiplex PCR; the TCRdb copy retains only in-frame clones and omits some. The data show roughly 72,000 clones, with less than 85% seen just once and less than 6% held by the top ten. The sample taken for sequencing was peripheral blood. The receptors were gathered from a woman aged 80 or over with active or convalescent COVID-19.

This clone was recorded a few times. The chain couples TRBV6-5 to TRBJ1-2; D call uncertain. There are 13 residues in the CDR3. V lost 4 bases and J 7 bases, leaving 13 bases between the germline ends. The germline gives CDR1 MNHEY, CDR2 SVGAGI. CDR3 bases: TGTGCCAGCAGTTCCTCATCCCCAGGTGGCTACACCTTC. Protein sequence: CASSSSSPGGYTF.

This chain uses TRBV4-2 with TRBJ2-3; TRBD2 is a possible D gene (6 bases). The V gene's germline CDR1 is LGHNA and CDR2 YNFKEQ. Trimming took 0 bases from V and 1 from J, leaving 11 bases between them. The CDR3 is 16 residues long. For the CDR3, the DNA is TGTGCCAGCAGCCAAGATAAGCGGGTGGGCACAGATACGCAGTATTTT. Amino acid sequence: CASSQDKRVGTDTQYF.

This clone showed up just a few times. This sequence joins TRBV19 and TRBJ1-2; D perhaps matches TRBD1 (5 bases). Trimming stripped 4 bases from V and 1 base from J, with 13 bases between. The CDR3 has 15 residues. In germline, CDR1 is LNHDA, CDR2 SQIVND (reference sequence). CDR3 sequence: CASSTVGQGNYGYTF. The CDR3 DNA sequence: TGTGCCAGTAGTACGGTGGGGCAGGGTAACTATGGCTACACCTTC.

This clone was observed a few times. The chain is built from TRBV11-3 and TRBJ2-7; TRBD2 might be the D (6 bases). This CDR3 comprises 13 residues. CDR1 is SGHNT, CDR2 YENEEA, per germline. With 5 bases removed from V and 6 bases from J, the gap between germline ends came to 14 bases. The DNA of the CDR3 is TGTGCCAGCAGCCTTACGGGAGTTTCCGAGCAGTACTTC. It encodes CASSLTGVSEQYF.

Only a few counts were recorded for this clone. The V and J genes are TRBV4-1 and TRBJ2-5; D unresolved. V lost 0 bases and J 4 bases, leaving 12 bases between the germline ends. There are 15 residues in the CDR3. Germline assignment: CDR1 MGHRA and CDR2 YSYEKL. In DNA, the CDR3 is TGCGCCAGCAGCCAAGAAACGGCAGGAAGAGAGACCCAGTACTTC. Protein product: CASSQETAGRETQYF.

The chain links TRBV4-1 to TRBJ2-1; the match to TRBD2 covers 14 bases. Germline loops: CDR1 MGHRA, CDR2 YSYEKL. The junction had 6 bases not matched to a gene; V was cut back by 4 bases and J by 7 bases. The CDR3 length is 16 residues. The CDR3 coding sequence is TGCGCCAGCAGCCCGGGGACTAGCGGGAGAGTAAATGAGCAGTTCTTC. Translation gives CASSPGTSGRVNEQFF.

There are many counts of this clone. The V call is TRBV6-5, the J call TRBJ1-3, with D perhaps TRBD1 (6 bases). Germline assignment: CDR1 MNHEY and CDR2 SVGAGI. Trimming removed 0 bases from V and 2 bases from J, with 11 bases in between. CDR3 length equals 16 residues. CDR3 loop: CASSYSGTSAGNTIYF. Here the CDR3 DNA reads TGTGCCAGCAGTTACTCCGGGACAAGTGCTGGAAACACCATATATTTT.

The rearrangement uses TRBV19 and TRBJ1-2; 8 bases line up with TRBD1. The CDR3 spans 15 residues. The germline V gene encodes CDR1 LNHDA and CDR2 SQIVND (reference sequence). V shed 4 bases and J 0 bases; nucleotides not matched to a gene: 4. The CDR3, as DNA: TGTGCCAGTAGTACCGACAGGGGAGCTAACTATGGCTACACCTTC. Amino acids: CASSTDRGANYGYTF.

This clone was observed a few times. CDR3 DNA sequence: TGTGCCAGCAGCTTAGACGGGTCCGGCTACAATGAGCAGTTCTTC. This encodes CASSLDGSGYNEQFF. The chain carries TRBV7-2 and TRBJ2-1; D is unresolved. V lost 1 base and J 3 bases, leaving 10 bases between the germline ends. CDR1 is SGHTA and CDR2 is FQGNSA in the germline V gene. The length of the CDR3 is 15 residues.

The V gene is TRBV7-3, the J gene TRBJ1-1; D unclear. The CDR3 contains 14 residues. The germline V gene encodes CDR1 SGHTA and CDR2 FQGTGA. Trimming took 3 bases from V and 3 from J, leaving 11 bases between them. The CDR3 sequence is CASSFSGGYTEAFF. The CDR3 coding sequence is TGTGCCAGCAGCTTCAGTGGCGGGTACACTGAAGCTTTCTTT.

The chain employs TRBV9 and TRBJ1-3; 7 bases are a match to TRBD1. J was trimmed by 0 bases and V by 4 bases; bases with no gene match: 7. CDR1 is SGDLS, CDR2 YYNGEE, per germline. The CDR3 sequence is 16 residues long. CDR3 loop: CASSPAGQISGNTIYF. The CDR3 DNA reads TGTGCCAGCAGCCCCGCGGGACAGATCTCTGGAAACACCATATATTTT.

The rearrangement uses TRBV9 and TRBJ1-1, with TRBD1 as a possible D gene (5 bases). Trimming took 3 bases from V and 1 from J, leaving 13 bases between them. The germline CDR1 and CDR2 sequences are SGDLS and YYNGEE. The CDR3 is 15 residues long. CDR3 in DNA: TGTGCCAGCAGCGCGGTGGGGGGGACGAACACTGAAGCTTTCTTT. This codes for CASSAVGGTNTEAFF.

V usage is TRBV6-5 and J usage is TRBJ2-3; D may be TRBD1 (5 bases). V lost 7 bases and J lost 1, with 15 bases in between. CDR1 MNHEY and CDR2 SVGAGI come from the germline V gene. The CDR3 covers 15 residues. CDR3 nucleotides: TGTGCCAGCAAAACCTGGGAACAGGGCACAGATACGCAGTATTTT. It specifies CASKTWEQGTDTQYF.

The chain joins TRBV7-9 to TRBJ2-7, with 12 bases matching TRBD2. The J segment lost 3 bases and the V segment lost 6 bases, leaving 6 bases of the junction unmatched. Germline values: CDR1 SEHNR, CDR2 FQNEAQ (reference sequence). CDR3 length equals 15 residues. The DNA of the CDR3 is TGTGCCAGCAGACCGCTAGCGGGAGGGAGCTACGAGCAGTACTTC. Translated, it gives CASRPLAGGSYEQYF.

The chain links TRBV9 to TRBJ2-5, with TRBD1 matching 10 bases. CDR3 length: 15 residues. The V segment lost 2 bases and the J segment 3 bases; nucleotides outside the gene matches: 4. Germline V gives CDR1 SGDLS, CDR2 YYNGEE. CDR3 loop: CASSVHGTGEETQYF. CDR3 DNA sequence: TGTGCCAGCAGCGTCCACGGGACAGGGGAAGAGACCCAGTACTTC. Variable domain in full (rest from reference TRBV9 and TRBJ2-5): DSGVTQTPKHLITATGQRVTLRCSPRSGDLSVYWYQQSLDQGLQFLIQYYNGEERAKGNILERFSAQQFPDLHSELNLSSLELGDSALYFCASSVHGTGEETQYFGPGTRLLVL.

The J gene is TRBJ2-1, the V gene TRBV7-9; 10 bases match TRBD2. Trimming at V came to 5 bases and at J to 0 bases, leaving 10 bases not matched to a gene. From germline, CDR1 is SEHNR and CDR2 FQNEAQ (reference sequence). This CDR3 spans 18 amino acids. The CDR3 protein is CASSPPWASGSSYNEQFF. The DNA of the CDR3 is TGTGCCAGCAGCCCGCCTTGGGCTAGCGGGAGCTCCTACAATGAGCAGTTCTTC.

CDR3 DNA sequence: TGTGCCAGCAGCCGCTTGAGAGATCGAAACACTGAAGCTTTCTTT. Amino acids: CASSRLRDRNTEAFF. V gene TRBV6-1 combines with J gene TRBJ1-1; D remains unclear. The CDR3 extends over 15 amino acids. Deletions cut 6 bases from V and 2 bases from J, with 16 bases between. CDR1 and CDR2 from the germline V gene are MNHNS and SASEGT.

The V call is TRBV10-3, the J call TRBJ2-1; 14 bases match TRBD2. V lost 10 bases to trimming and J lost 7 bases; unmatched junction nucleotides: 3. Germline values: CDR1 ENHRY, CDR2 SYGVKD. This CDR3 is 13 amino acids long. The CDR3: CATGTSGRNEQFF. The CDR3 coding sequence is TGTGCCACCGGGACTAGCGGGAGAAATGAGCAGTTCTTC.

This clone was counted a few times. The rearrangement uses TRBV5-1 and TRBJ2-5; 10 nucleotides match TRBD1. CDR3 size: 15 residues. Germline lookup yields CDR1 SGHRS and CDR2 YFSETQ. With V trimmed by 4 bases and J by 5 bases, 8 bases remained unmatched. The CDR3 region has the DNA TGCGCCAGCAGCCCTGGGACAGGGGACTCGGAGACCCAGTACTTC. It yields the protein CASSPGTGDSETQYF.

This clone has only one observation. This chain uses TRBV6-6 with TRBJ2-5; 8 bases match TRBD1. Germline V gives CDR1 MNHNY, CDR2 SVGAGI (reference sequence). V gave up 7 bases and J gave up 5 bases; unmatched junction bases: 9. This CDR3 is built from 14 residues. Written as DNA, the CDR3 is TGTGCCAGCAAGGACAGGGTCGGTGGGGAGACCCAGTACTTC. Residues: CASKDRVGGETQYF.

The chain has TRBV6-6 and TRBJ2-7; TRBD1 agrees at 9 bases. The V and J ends lost 0 bases and 3 bases, in that order; junction bases with no gene match: 0. The CDR3 runs to 14 residues. CDR1 and CDR2 from the germline V gene are MNHNY and SVGAGI (reference sequence). This CDR3 reads CASSYSGQGYEQYF. CDR3 nucleotide sequence: TGTGCCAGCAGTTACTCGGGACAGGGCTACGAGCAGTACTTC.

This rearrangement joins TRBV5-1 to TRBJ2-1; TRBD2 might be the D (5 bases). Trimming removed 0 bases at V and 9 bases at J, with 19 bases between. The CDR3 is 16 amino acids. The germline V gene has CDR1 SGHRS and CDR2 YFSETQ. CDR3 protein: CASSLAVGGPAGEQFF. The CDR3 nucleotides read TGCGCCAGCAGCTTGGCCGTCGGCGGGCCGGCGGGTGAGCAGTTCTTC.

The chain links TRBV6-5 to TRBJ1-5; no clear D gene. The V and J ends lost 2 bases and 5 bases respectively, with 13 bases between them. CDR3 length: 15 amino acids. Germline CDR1 is MNHEY and CDR2 is SVGAGI. The CDR3 bases are TGTGCCAGCAGTTACACTCACGGGAGCGATCAGCCCCAGCATTTT. It codes for CASSYTHGSDQPQHF.

V is TRBV7-2 and J is TRBJ1-3; possibly TRBD1 for D (5 bases). Germline CDR1 SGHTA, CDR2 FQGNSA. Trimming left V 5 bases short and J 4 bases short, with 18 bases between. CDR3 length: 16 amino acids. The CDR3 protein is CASSQNRMDTGNTIYF. The CDR3 bases are TGTGCCAGCAGCCAGAACAGGATGGACACAGGAAACACCATATATTTT.